The sequence of this TCR beta chain was determined in a study of identical twins. TCRdb reprocessed the 5' RACE reads via MiXCR and lists one record per CDR3 protein. In the table there are about 190,000 distinct CDR3 sequences, approximately 15% of which are singletons. Germline values: CDR1 SGHRS, CDR2 YFSETQ. The CDR3 has 13 amino acids. The V end lost 2 bases, the J end lost 8 bases, and 13 bases lay between the germline ends. The same sample was also used in a study of T cells expressing NK-cell markers. Turning to that study: Restricting sorting to alpha-beta TCR T cells was achieved in several experiments by an anti-gamma-delta TCR antibody.

The receptor's source is a woman between 18 and 29 years old in good health. Input material: CD8+ T cells sorted from blood. The chain employs TRBV5-1 and TRBJ1-1, with D unresolved. The CDR3 DNA reads TGCGCCAGCAGCTTTGAGGGTAGTCCCGAAGCTTTCTTT. This codes for CASSFEGSPEAFF.